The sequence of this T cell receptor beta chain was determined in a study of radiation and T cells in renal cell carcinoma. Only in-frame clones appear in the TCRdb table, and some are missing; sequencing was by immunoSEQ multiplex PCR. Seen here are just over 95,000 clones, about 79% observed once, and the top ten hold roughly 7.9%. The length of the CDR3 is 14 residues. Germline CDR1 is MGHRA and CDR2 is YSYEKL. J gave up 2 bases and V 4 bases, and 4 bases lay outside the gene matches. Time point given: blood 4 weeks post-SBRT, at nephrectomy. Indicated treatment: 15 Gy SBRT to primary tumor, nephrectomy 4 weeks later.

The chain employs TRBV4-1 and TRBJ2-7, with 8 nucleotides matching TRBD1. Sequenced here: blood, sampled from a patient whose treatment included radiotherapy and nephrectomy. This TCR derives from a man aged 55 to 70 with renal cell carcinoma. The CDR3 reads CASSPRRGPYEQYF. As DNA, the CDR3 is TGCGCCAGCAGCCCTCGCAGGGGGCCCTACGAGCAGTACTTC.